Following are 10 T cell receptor beta chains from one sample sequenced in a study of T cell responses to AZD1222 COVID-19 vaccine. Clones were sequenced by immunoSEQ multiplex PCR, and TCRdb holds only the in-frame ones, with some missing. Here the sample spans 150,000 to 200,000 clones, around 90% being singletons. The sample here was peripheral blood, taken on day 0 of MenACWY control vaccination. These receptors came from an adult in good health.

This rearrangement joins TRBV10-3 to TRBJ1-6, with a weak D call TRBD1 (5 bases). V dropped 2 bases and J dropped 5 bases, with 13 bases sitting between them. The V gene's germline CDR1 is ENHRY and CDR2 SYGVKD. The CDR3 has 16 residues. The CDR3 DNA reads as TGTGCCATCAGTGAGAGGGGCAGCTCGAATAATTCACCCCTCCACTTT. This codes for CAISERGSSNNSPLHF.

The chain is built from TRBV24-1 and TRBJ2-1; 7 nucleotides match TRBD2. V shed 10 bases and J 4 bases; nucleotides not matched to a gene: 3. This CDR3 has 12 residues. Germline CDR1 reads KGHDR; CDR2 reads SFDVKD. This CDR3 reads CATSGPYNEQFF. In nucleotides, the CDR3 is TGTGCCACTAGCGGGCCTTACAATGAGCAGTTCTTC.

The chain combines TRBV7-2 with TRBJ1-2; D remains unclear. Per the germline V gene, CDR1 is SGHTA and CDR2 is FQGNSA. Trimming removed 2 bases from V and 2 bases from J, with 12 bases in between. The CDR3 loop spans 15 amino acids. The CDR3 loop reads CASSLPGPVNYGYTF. As DNA, the CDR3 is TGTGCCAGCAGCTTACCCGGGCCGGTGAACTATGGCTACACCTTC.

The V gene is TRBV6-4, the J gene TRBJ1-4; D ambiguous. The CDR3 has 13 residues. Germline CDR1 and CDR2: MRHNA and SNTAGT. V lost 4 bases to trimming and J lost 8 bases, with 11 bases between them. The CDR3 DNA follows: TGTGCCAGCAGTGTAAACCAAGAAGAAAAACTGTTTTTT. This sequence encodes CASSVNQEEKLFF.

J is TRBJ2-1 and V is TRBV28; 8 nucleotides match TRBD2. The CDR3 length is 15 residues. V gave up 3 bases and J gave up 8 bases; unmatched junction bases: 9. CDR1 and CDR2 from the germline V gene are MDHEN and SYDVKM. This chain's CDR3 is CASSLGVAGIDEQFF. The CDR3 DNA sequence: TGTGCCAGCAGTTTGGGAGTAGCGGGAATCGATGAGCAGTTCTTC.

In DNA, the CDR3 is TGTGCCAGCAGTCGTGGACAGTGGGAGACCCAGTACTTC. Translating gives CASSRGQWETQYF. V and J are TRBV28 and TRBJ2-5; perhaps TRBD1 as D (6 bases). This CDR3 is built from 13 residues. Germline V gene sequence: CDR1 MDHEN, CDR2 SYDVKM. The V end was cut by 5 bases, the J end by 5 bases, with 12 bases between. Variable domain in full (rest from reference TRBV28 and TRBJ2-5): DVKVTQSSRYLVKRTGEKVFLECVQDMDHENMFWYRQDPGLGLRLIYFSYDVKMKEKGDIPEGYSVSREKKERFSLILESASTNQTSMYLCASSRGQWETQYFGPGTRLLVL.

This clone was detected once. The V gene is TRBV19, the J gene TRBJ1-1, with TRBD1 matching 7 bases. The CDR3 totals 14 residues. Looked up from germline, CDR1 is LNHDA and CDR2 is SQIVND (reference sequence). V lost 5 bases, J lost 0 bases, and 3 bases stayed unmatched. The CDR3 sequence: CASSVGQMNTEAFF. The DNA for the CDR3 is TGTGCCAGTAGTGTGGGACAGATGAACACTGAAGCTTTCTTT.

The genes are TRBV29-1 and TRBJ1-1; tentatively, D is TRBD1 (5 bases). V lost 6 bases to trimming and J lost 5 bases, with 10 bases between them. From germline, CDR1 is SQVTM and CDR2 ANQGSEA. The CDR3 has 11 amino acids. DNA for the CDR3: TGCAGCGTCCCGGGGGGGACTGAAGCTTTCTTT. As protein: CSVPGGTEAFF.

The rearrangement joins TRBV14 to TRBJ1-2, with D maybe TRBD1 (5 bases). Germline V gene data show CDR1 as SGHDN and CDR2 as FVKESK. The CDR3 runs 16 residues. Trimming took off 0 bases at V and 4 bases at J, with 15 bases between the two ends. The CDR3 DNA reads TGTGCCAGCAGCCAAGACCCAGGAGGGACGAGCTATGGCTACACCTTC. This encodes CASSQDPGGTSYGYTF.

This clone was detected only once. The rearrangement uses TRBV28 and TRBJ1-6; TRBD1 matches 7 bases. The CDR3 consists of 18 residues. V lost 2 bases to trimming and J lost 8 bases; unmatched junction nucleotides: 15. Germline values: CDR1 MDHEN, CDR2 SYDVKM. Here the CDR3 DNA reads TGTGCCAGCAGTTTAAATGGGTTCAGTAGACAGGGAGATTCACCCCTCCACTTT. As protein: CASSLNGFSRQGDSPLHF.